The 3 T cell receptor beta chains in this list originate from one sample, sequenced in a study of T-cell memory formation after mild COVID-19 (dated by TCRdb to the early 2020s). Library preparation employed 5' RACE. The instrument given in TCRdb is Illumina NovaSeq 6000. Clones were called with MiXCR by TCRdb after fastp trimmed the public reads at Q25, and only in-frame beta chains were retained. Each CDR3 protein gets just one entry, which takes the most common genes and DNA from the rows behind it. The table for this sample lists approximately 390,000 distinct CDR3 sequences; 16% of them were counted only once. The ten most abundant clones make up 20% to 25% of the sample. The specimen was PBMCs or a T cell subset sorted from them (not recorded which). These TCRs come from a man between 18 and 35 years old who had mild COVID-19 (a few samples of this study predate the infection). The sample titles of this study are shuffled in the database, so cell type and time point are left out; the donor was told from shared clones.

This clonotype was recorded many times. The chain has TRBV7-2 and TRBJ2-7; D might be TRBD2 (6 bases). The CDR3 loop spans 15 amino acids. Deletions cut 5 bases from V and 2 bases from J, with 16 bases between. Germline V lookup: CDR1 SGHTA, CDR2 FQGNSA. CDR3 loop: CASSPRGRAAYEQYF. CDR3 DNA: TGTGCCAGCAGCCCGCGGGGACGAGCGGCCTACGAGCAGTACTTC.

The chain carries TRBV7-6 and TRBJ2-3; no reliable D call. The V end lost 2 bases, the J end lost 0 bases, and 9 bases lay between the germline ends. Germline V CDR1 and CDR2: SGHVS, FNYEAQ. The CDR3 length is 15 residues. CDR3 DNA: TGTGCCAGCAGCTTACGGCAAGACAGCACAGATACGCAGTATTTT. Translating gives CASSLRQDSTDTQYF.

This sequence joins TRBV6-6 and TRBJ2-5; possibly TRBD2 for D (5 bases). With 6 bases removed from V and 7 bases from J, the gap between germline ends came to 12 bases. In germline, CDR1 is MNHNY, CDR2 SVGAGI (reference sequence). CDR3 length equals 12 residues. CDR3 loop: CASSPGGGTQYF. The CDR3 DNA sequence: TGTGCCAGCAGCCCCGGAGGCGGGACCCAGTACTTC.